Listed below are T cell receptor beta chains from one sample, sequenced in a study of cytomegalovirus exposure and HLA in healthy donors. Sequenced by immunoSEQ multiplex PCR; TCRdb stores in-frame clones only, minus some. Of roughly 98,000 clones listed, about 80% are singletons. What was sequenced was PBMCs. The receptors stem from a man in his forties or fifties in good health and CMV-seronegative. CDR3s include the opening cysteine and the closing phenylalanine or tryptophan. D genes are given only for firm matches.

cdr3_aa: CASSAAGRKYF; d_call: TRBD2; v_call: TRBV9
cdr3_aa: CASSPTASGNTIYF; d_call: -; v_call: TRBV19
cdr3_aa: CASSLEGLAYEQYF; d_call: -; v_call: TRBV5-6
cdr3_aa: CASSLRSGTEAFF; d_call: -; v_call: TRBV7-2
cdr3_aa: CASSTYTSGIRAQYF; d_call: TRBD2; v_call: TRBV6-5
cdr3_aa: CASSLTTGVDQPQHF; d_call: -; v_call: TRBV7-2
cdr3_aa: CASSVIQGQNTEAFF; d_call: -; v_call: TRBV9
cdr3_aa: CASSPGTDYNEQFF; d_call: TRBD1; v_call: TRBV18
cdr3_aa: CSVERRVLEQFF; d_call: -; v_call: TRBV29-1
cdr3_aa: CASSFAGSSYEQYF; d_call: -; v_call: TRBV28
cdr3_aa: CAISETGQGGSTDTQYF; d_call: TRBD1; v_call: TRBV10-3
cdr3_aa: CASSPQQGSNQPQHF; d_call: TRBD1; v_call: TRBV28
cdr3_aa: CATSRGGSTDTQYF; d_call: -; v_call: TRBV28
cdr3_aa: CASSHLGTGTYEQYF; d_call: TRBD1; v_call: TRBV4-1
cdr3_aa: CASSLRDRGSYNEQFF; d_call: TRBD1; v_call: TRBV11-3
cdr3_aa: CASSVGLAGVAETQYF; d_call: TRBD2; v_call: TRBV9
cdr3_aa: CASSQVVNSPLHF; d_call: -; v_call: TRBV14
cdr3_aa: CASSLGGRFSSYEQYF; d_call: -; v_call: TRBV5-1